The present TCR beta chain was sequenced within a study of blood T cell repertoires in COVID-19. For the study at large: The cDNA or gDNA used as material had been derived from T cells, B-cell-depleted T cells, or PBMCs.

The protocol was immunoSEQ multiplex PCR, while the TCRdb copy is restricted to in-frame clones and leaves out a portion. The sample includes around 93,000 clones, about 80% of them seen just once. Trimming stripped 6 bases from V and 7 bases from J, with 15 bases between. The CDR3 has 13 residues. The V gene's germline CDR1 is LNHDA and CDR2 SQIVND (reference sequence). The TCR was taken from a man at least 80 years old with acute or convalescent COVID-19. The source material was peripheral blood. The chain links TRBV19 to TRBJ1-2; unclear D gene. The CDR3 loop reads CASSLGRESGYTF. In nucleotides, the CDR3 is TGTGCCAGTAGCCTGGGGAGGGAATCTGGCTACACCTTC.